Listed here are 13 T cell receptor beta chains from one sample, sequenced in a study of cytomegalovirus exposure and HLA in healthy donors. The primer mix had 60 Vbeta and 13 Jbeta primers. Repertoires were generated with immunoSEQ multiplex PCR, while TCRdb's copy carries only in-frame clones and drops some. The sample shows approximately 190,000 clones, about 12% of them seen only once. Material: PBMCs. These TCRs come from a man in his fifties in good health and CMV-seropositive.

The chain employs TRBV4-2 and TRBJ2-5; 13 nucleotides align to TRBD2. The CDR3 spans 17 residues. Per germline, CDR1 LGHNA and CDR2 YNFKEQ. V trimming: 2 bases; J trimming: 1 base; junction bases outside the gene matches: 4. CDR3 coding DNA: TGTGCCAGCAGCCAACCGACTAGCGGGGGGAGCCAAGAGACCCAGTACTTC. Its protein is CASSQPTSGGSQETQYF.

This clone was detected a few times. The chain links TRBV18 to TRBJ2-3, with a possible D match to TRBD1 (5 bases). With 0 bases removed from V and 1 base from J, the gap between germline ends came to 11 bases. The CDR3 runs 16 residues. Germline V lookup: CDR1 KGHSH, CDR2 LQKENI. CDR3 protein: CASSPPAGIGTDTQYF. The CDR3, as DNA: TGTGCCAGCTCACCACCGGCAGGGATCGGCACAGATACGCAGTATTTT.

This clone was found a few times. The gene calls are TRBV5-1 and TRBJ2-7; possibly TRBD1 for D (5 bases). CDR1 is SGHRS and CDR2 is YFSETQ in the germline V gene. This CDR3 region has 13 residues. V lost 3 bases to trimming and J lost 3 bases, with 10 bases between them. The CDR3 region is CASSSTGYYEQYF. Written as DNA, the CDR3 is TGCGCCAGCAGCTCTACAGGTTACTACGAGCAGTACTTC.

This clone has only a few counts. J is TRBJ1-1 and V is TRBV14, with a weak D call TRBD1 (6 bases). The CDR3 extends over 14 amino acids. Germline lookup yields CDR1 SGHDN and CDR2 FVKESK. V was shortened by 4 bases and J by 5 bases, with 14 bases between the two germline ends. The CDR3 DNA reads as TGTGCCAGCAGCCTAGACAGGCCCCGGACTGAAGCTTTCTTT. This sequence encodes CASSLDRPRTEAFF.

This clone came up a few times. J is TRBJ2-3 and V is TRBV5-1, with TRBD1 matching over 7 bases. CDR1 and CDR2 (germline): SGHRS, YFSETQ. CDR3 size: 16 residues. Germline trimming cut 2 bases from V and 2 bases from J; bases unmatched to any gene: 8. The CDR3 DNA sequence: TGCGCCAGCAGCTTCGGGACAGAGAGACTCACAGATACGCAGTATTTT. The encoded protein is CASSFGTERLTDTQYF.

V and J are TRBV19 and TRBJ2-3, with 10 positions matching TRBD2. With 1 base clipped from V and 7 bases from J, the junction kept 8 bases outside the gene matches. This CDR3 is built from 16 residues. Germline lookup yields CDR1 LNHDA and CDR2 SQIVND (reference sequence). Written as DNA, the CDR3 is TGTGCCAGTAGTATAGGAGTTAGCGGGGGGAGAAATACGCAGTATTTT. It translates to CASSIGVSGGRNTQYF.

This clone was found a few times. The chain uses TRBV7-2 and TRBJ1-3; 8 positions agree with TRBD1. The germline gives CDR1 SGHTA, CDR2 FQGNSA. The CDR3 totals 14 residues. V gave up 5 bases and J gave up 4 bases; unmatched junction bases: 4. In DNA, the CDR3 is TGTGCCAGCAGCCCCGACAGGGGCGGAAACACCATATATTTT. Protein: CASSPDRGGNTIYF.

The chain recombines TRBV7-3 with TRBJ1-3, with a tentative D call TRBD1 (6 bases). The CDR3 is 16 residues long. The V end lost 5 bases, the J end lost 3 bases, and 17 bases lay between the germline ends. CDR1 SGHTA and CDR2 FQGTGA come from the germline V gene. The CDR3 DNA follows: TGTGCCAGCAGCCTGGGACACCCGGGGTTTGGAAACACCATATATTTT. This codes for CASSLGHPGFGNTIYF.

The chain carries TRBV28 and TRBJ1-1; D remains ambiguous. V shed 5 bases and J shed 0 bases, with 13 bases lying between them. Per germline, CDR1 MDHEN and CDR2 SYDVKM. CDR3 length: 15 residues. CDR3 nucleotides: TGTGCCAGCAGTGCCCCGGGGTTCATGAACACTGAAGCTTTCTTT. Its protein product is CASSAPGFMNTEAFF.

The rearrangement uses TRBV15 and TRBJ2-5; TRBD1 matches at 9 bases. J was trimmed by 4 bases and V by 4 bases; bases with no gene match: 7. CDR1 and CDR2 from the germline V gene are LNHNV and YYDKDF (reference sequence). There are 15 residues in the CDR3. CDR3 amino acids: CATSIGQGWSETQYF. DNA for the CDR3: TGTGCCACCAGCATCGGACAGGGGTGGTCAGAGACCCAGTACTTC. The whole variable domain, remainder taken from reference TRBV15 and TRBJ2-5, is DAMVIQNPRYQVTQFGKPVTLSCSQTLNHNVMYWYQQKSSQAPKLLFHYYDKDFNNEADTPDNFQSRRPNTSFCFLDIRSPGLGDTAMYLCATSIGQGWSETQYFGPGTRLLVL.

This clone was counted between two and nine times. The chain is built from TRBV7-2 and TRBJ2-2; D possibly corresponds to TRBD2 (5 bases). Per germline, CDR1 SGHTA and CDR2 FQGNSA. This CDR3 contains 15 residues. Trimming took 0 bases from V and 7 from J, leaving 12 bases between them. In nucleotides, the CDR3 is TGTGCCAGCAGCTTAGCCCAAATCGGAGGCGGGGAGCTGTTTTTT. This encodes CASSLAQIGGGELFF.

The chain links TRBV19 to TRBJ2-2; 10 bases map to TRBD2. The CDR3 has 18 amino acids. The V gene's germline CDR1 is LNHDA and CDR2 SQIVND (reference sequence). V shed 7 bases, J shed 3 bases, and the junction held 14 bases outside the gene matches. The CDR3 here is CASTRGPSGGADTGELFF. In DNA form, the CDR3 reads TGTGCCAGTACCAGGGGGCCGAGCGGGGGGGCGGACACCGGGGAGCTGTTTTTT.

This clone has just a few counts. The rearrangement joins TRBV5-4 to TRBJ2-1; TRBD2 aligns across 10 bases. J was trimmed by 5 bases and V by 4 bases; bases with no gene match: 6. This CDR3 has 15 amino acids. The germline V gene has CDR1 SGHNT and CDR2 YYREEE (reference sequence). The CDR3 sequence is CASSQASGGNNEQFF. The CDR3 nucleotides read TGTGCCAGCAGCCAGGCTAGCGGGGGTAACAATGAGCAGTTCTTC.